The next 23 T cell receptor beta chains were all read from a single sample in a study of T cells in Graves' hyperthyroidism and ophthalmopathy. What was amplified from RNA transcripts were TCR beta CDR3 regions. Using the HTBI primer set, a first-round RT-PCR was run on the TCR CDR3. TCRdb fed the multiplex PCR reads into MiXCR, producing one record per CDR3 protein. The table shows about 600,000 distinct CDR3 sequences, with 11% to 15% occurring only once. Specimen: blood. These receptors originate from a woman between 18 and 29 years old with Graves' ophthalmopathy.

This clonotype was observed a single time. Possible read error: a much larger clone is one base away. V gene TRBV30 combines with J gene TRBJ1-1; TRBD1 matches 8 bases. The CDR3 totals 14 residues. Germline lookup yields CDR1 GTSNPN and CDR2 SVGIG (reference sequence). V was clipped by 3 bases and J by 0 bases; unmatched bases: 3. CDR3 coding DNA: TGTGCCTGGAGCACGGGACAGGTGAACACTGAAGCTTTCTTT. Its protein product is CAWSTGQVNTEAFF.

This clonotype was found a few times. The chain carries TRBV5-6 and TRBJ2-1; D not resolved. V gave up 4 bases and J gave up 5 bases, with 22 bases separating them. Per germline, CDR1 SGHDT and CDR2 YYEEEE. The CDR3 consists of 17 residues. CDR3 DNA sequence: TGTGCCAGCAGCCACAGTCCTTTATTTCGGACGGACAATGAGCAGTTCTTC. It is translated as CASSHSPLFRTDNEQFF.

This clonotype was counted many times. This rearrangement joins TRBV20-1 to TRBJ2-1, with D perhaps TRBD2 (6 bases). The CDR3 extends over 13 amino acids. Trimming pared 3 bases from V and 7 bases from J, leaving 13 bases between. Per the germline V gene, CDR1 is DFQATT and CDR2 is SNEGSKA (reference sequence). The CDR3 reads CSASVGGINEQFF. In DNA, the CDR3 is TGCAGTGCTAGCGTCGGCGGGATAAATGAGCAGTTCTTC.

Only a few counts were recorded for this clonotype. The chain carries TRBV19 and TRBJ2-1; D not resolved. CDR1 and CDR2 from the germline V gene are LNHDA and SQIVND (reference sequence). The CDR3 has 16 residues. V shed 3 bases and J shed 0 bases, with 12 bases lying between them. CDR3 sequence reads: CASSIQTGSSYNEQFF. The CDR3 DNA is TGTGCCAGTAGTATCCAGACTGGCAGCTCCTACAATGAGCAGTTCTTC.

This clonotype came up many times. The chain couples TRBV6-2 or TRBV6-3 to TRBJ1-1, with a possible D match to TRBD1 (5 bases). Germline V lookup: CDR1 MNHEY, CDR2 SVGEGT. CDR3 size: 19 residues. Trimming removed 0 bases at V and 0 bases at J, with 20 bases between. CDR3 nucleotide sequence: TGTGCCAGCAGTTACTCCCCAGACAGCCCTGACTTCATGAACACTGAAGCTTTCTTT. Translated, it gives CASSYSPDSPDFMNTEAFF.

This clonotype was counted at least ten times. The gene calls are TRBV27 and TRBJ2-3; D ambiguous. This CDR3 has 14 residues. Germline-derived CDR1 and CDR2 are MNHEY and SMNVEV (reference sequence). V shed 6 bases and J shed 5 bases, with 15 bases lying between them. The CDR3 nucleotides are TGTGCCAGCAGACCCCCTTTCTGGAGAGATACGCAGTATTTT. Translating it yields CASRPPFWRDTQYF.

Points on this clonotype: A junction end diverges from the germline sequence, so it may reflect a read error. The V and J genes are TRBV12-3 or TRBV12-4 and TRBJ2-3, with 14 bases fitting TRBD2. This CDR3 comprises 17 residues. CDR3 DNA: TGTGCCAACAGTCCCGGGACTAGCGGGAGTAGCACAGATACGCAGTATTTT. Residues: CANSPGTSGSSTDTQYF.

A word on this clonotype: A much larger clonotype is one base distant, so this may be a read error. The gene calls are TRBV28 and TRBJ2-3; D not certain. The germline V gene encodes CDR1 MDHEN and CDR2 SYDVKM. The CDR3 covers 14 residues. The V end was cut by 8 bases, the J end by 2 bases, with 14 bases between. The CDR3 DNA is TGTGCCAGCGGTCTACAGTTATACACAGATACGCAGTATTTT. It encodes CASGLQLYTDTQYF.

The sample holds many counts of this clonotype. The chain has TRBV6-6 and TRBJ2-5, with 8 bases aligning to TRBD1. After removal of 0 bases from V and 5 bases from J, the junction contained 11 bases not matched to a gene. There are 17 residues in the CDR3. Germline V gene lookup returns CDR1 MNHNY and CDR2 SVGAGI (reference sequence). The CDR3 loop is CASSYSNYRTGKETQYF. In DNA form, the CDR3 reads TGTGCCAGCAGTTACTCGAACTACCGGACAGGGAAGGAGACCCAGTACTTC.

A note on this clonotype: This may be a read error: a much more frequent sequence differs by one nucleotide. The chain has TRBV11-2 and TRBJ2-1; no clear D. This CDR3 comprises 18 residues. CDR1 is SGHAT and CDR2 is FQNNGV in the germline V gene. Trimming took off 5 bases at V and 5 bases at J, with 25 bases between the two ends. CDR3 sequence reads: CASSARWLVLEANNEQFF. CDR3 nucleotide sequence: TGTGCCAGCAGCGCCCGCTGGTTGGTCTTAGAGGCTAACAATGAGCAGTTCTTC.

In its sample, this clonotype was seen many times. V is TRBV13 and J is TRBJ2-5; 9 bases agree with TRBD1. Losses at the gene ends were 0 bases for V and 1 base for J; bases not matched to a gene: 3. This CDR3 comprises 16 residues. Germline loops: CDR1 PRHDT, CDR2 FYEKMQ (reference sequence). The CDR3 loop reads CASSLGGTGIQETQYF. The CDR3 bases are TGTGCCAGCAGCTTAGGCGGGACAGGGATCCAAGAGACCCAGTACTTC.

V gene TRBV4-2 combines with J gene TRBJ1-5; 7 bases align to TRBD1. The ends lost 0 bases at V and 6 bases at J; junction bases unmatched: 5. CDR3 length: 15 amino acids. In germline, CDR1 is LGHNA, CDR2 YNFKEQ. Here the CDR3 reads CASSQERGGGQPQHF. Written as DNA, the CDR3 is TGTGCCAGCAGCCAAGAGAGAGGGGGCGGTCAGCCCCAGCATTTT.

This clonotype showed up many times. The chain joins TRBV28 to TRBJ2-7; 8 bases are a match to TRBD2. V was clipped by 4 bases and J by 3 bases; unmatched bases: 17. The V gene's germline CDR1 is MDHEN and CDR2 SYDVKM. CDR3 length: 18 amino acids. In DNA form, the CDR3 reads TGTGCCAGCAGTTCCCCCGGGGGGGTCAGGAGATCCGACTACGAGCAGTACTTC. Protein: CASSSPGGVRRSDYEQYF.

The chain is built from TRBV13 and TRBJ1-1; D uncertain. Looked up from germline, CDR1 is PRHDT and CDR2 is FYEKMQ (reference sequence). The V gene lost 5 bases and the J gene lost 4 bases, with 20 bases spanning the gap. The CDR3 totals 16 residues. The CDR3 reads CASSPSGRASLTEAFF. Here the CDR3 DNA reads TGTGCCAGCAGCCCCTCTGGGAGGGCAAGTCTCACTGAAGCTTTCTTT. The full variable domain, completed using reference TRBV13 and TRBJ1-1, is AAGVIQSPRHLIKEKRETATLKCYPIPRHDTVYWYQQGPGQDPQFLISFYEKMQSDKGSIPDRFSAQQFSDYHSELNMSSLELGDSALYFCASSPSGRASLTEAFFGQGTRLTVV.

This clonotype turned up a few times. The chain combines TRBV3-1 with TRBJ2-7; a weak D match, TRBD1 (5 bases). The CDR3 runs 12 residues. Looked up from germline, CDR1 is LGHDT and CDR2 is YNNKEL (reference sequence). Trimming pared 3 bases from V and 7 bases from J, leaving 10 bases between. Here the CDR3 reads CASSHQPGEQYF. CDR3 sequence (DNA): TGTGCCAGCAGCCACCAGCCAGGGGAGCAGTACTTC.

This clonotype was detected many times. The CDR3 loop reads CATSRGHSTGYGYTF. As DNA, the CDR3 is TGTGCCACCAGCAGAGGTCATTCCACGGGCTATGGCTACACCTTC. V gene TRBV15 combines with J gene TRBJ1-2; D is undetermined. Deletions cut 1 base from V and 4 bases from J, with 13 bases between. Germline assignment: CDR1 LNHNV and CDR2 YYDKDF (reference sequence). This CDR3 is built from 15 residues.

The J gene is TRBJ2-3, the V gene TRBV19; 8 bases are shared with TRBD1. There are 15 residues in the CDR3. V shed 4 bases and J 10 bases; nucleotides not matched to a gene: 13. Germline V gene sequence: CDR1 LNHDA, CDR2 SQIVND (reference sequence). CDR3 coding DNA: TGTGCCAGTAGTACAACCTTGGGACAGGCTGAGGCGCAGTATTTT. Its translation: CASSTTLGQAEAQYF.

Note on this clonotype: A much larger clone differs from this one at a single base, so this may be a read error. The gene calls are TRBV6-2 or TRBV6-3 and TRBJ1-1; possible D gene TRBD1, 5 bases. V was pared by 2 bases and J by 7 bases, with 17 bases between. CDR3 length: 15 amino acids. Germline CDR1 MNHEY, CDR2 SVGEGT. Here the CDR3 DNA reads TGTGCCAGCAGTTACCGGGCAGGGAGTAGACGTGAAGCTTTCTTT. Translating gives CASSYRAGSRREAFF.

CDR3 nucleotide sequence: TGTGCCAGCAGCTTGGTGGTGGGTAGAAATGAGCAGTTCTTC. Amino acid sequence: CASSLVVGRNEQFF. The chain has TRBV5-6 and TRBJ2-1; D uncertain. V was pared by 0 bases and J by 7 bases, with 11 bases between. The CDR3 consists of 14 residues. The germline V gene encodes CDR1 SGHDT and CDR2 YYEEEE.

At least ten counts were recorded for this clonotype. The chain joins TRBV6-5 to TRBJ1-1; no clear D gene. In germline, CDR1 is MNHEY, CDR2 SVGAGI. Trimming left V 0 bases short and J 1 base short, with 6 bases between. The CDR3 is made up of 14 amino acids. CDR3 region: CASSYSMQNTEAFF. The CDR3 DNA reads TGTGCCAGCAGTTACTCGATGCAGAACACTGAAGCTTTCTTT.

This clonotype showed up just a few times. The V call is TRBV24-1, the J call TRBJ2-1; 11 nucleotides match TRBD1. There are 16 residues in the CDR3. Germline V lookup: CDR1 KGHDR, CDR2 SFDVKD. With 4 bases clipped from V and 7 bases from J, the junction kept 8 bases outside the gene matches. The CDR3 here is CATSDPAGTGGNEQFF. The CDR3 nucleotides are TGTGCCACCAGTGACCCCGCCGGGACAGGGGGGAATGAGCAGTTCTTC.

This clonotype was picked up a small number of times. This may stem from a read error, because a much larger clone lies one nucleotide away. The chain joins TRBV7-9 to TRBJ1-1; D is unclear. The germline V gene encodes CDR1 SEHNR and CDR2 FQNEAQ (reference sequence). The V end was cut by 6 bases, the J end by 5 bases, with 4 bases between. The CDR3 runs 10 residues. The CDR3 loop is CASSGTEAFF. The CDR3 DNA reads as TGTGCCAGCAGTGGAACTGAAGCTTTCTTT.

With respect to this clonotype: Its ends do not fully match the called genes, so a read error is possible. This sequence joins TRBV30 and TRBJ2-6; 7 bases line up with TRBD1. Germline V gene sequence: CDR1 GTSNPN, CDR2 SVGIG (reference sequence). This CDR3 has 14 residues. The CDR3 DNA reads TGTGCCTGGGACAGGGTTTCTGGGGCCAACGTCCTGGCTTTC. Protein: CAWDRVSGANVLAF.